The clone carrying this TCR beta chain occurred a few times. This sample is part of a study of T-cell reconstitution after alpha-beta-depleted transplantation in children. Researchers prepared the TCRbeta library using unique molecular identifiers, the study reports. TCRdb independently ran MiXCR on the PCR reads; one entry per CDR3 protein. The sample carries some 220,000 distinct CDR3 sequences, approximately 9% recorded once. V trimming: 1 base; J trimming: 7 bases; junction bases outside the gene matches: 4. This CDR3 region has 15 residues. The clonotype comes from a human donor who donated a stem cell graft to a child with acute lymphoblastic leukemia. The sample consisted of PBMCs from the stem cell graft donor, taken from the stem cell graft. The chain is built from TRBV12-3 or TRBV12-4 and TRBJ1-4, with 9 positions matching TRBD1. The CDR3 is CASSLGDRDSEKLFF. For the CDR3, the DNA is TGTGCCAGCAGTTTAGGGGACAGGGATTCTGAAAAACTGTTTTTT.